This TCR beta chain was observed in a study of blood T cell repertoires in COVID-19. As for the study in general: PBMCs, B-cell-depleted T cells, or T cells were the source of the cDNA or gDNA that made up the material.

Between the trimmed V and J ends, which lost 6 bases and 6 bases, there was a span of 14 bases. Germline V gene lookup returns CDR1 SNHLY and CDR2 FYNNEI. This CDR3 comprises 13 residues. This clone was detected only a few times. Produced via immunoSEQ multiplex PCR; TCRdb's table is partial and in-frame only. The sample contains some 250,000 clones, more than 75% of which appear only once. This clonotype originated in a woman in her thirties who had recovered from COVID-19. The sequenced sample was peripheral blood. The chain couples TRBV2 to TRBJ1-2; a weak D match, TRBD1 (6 bases). CDR3 in amino acids: CASSQGQINGYTF. The CDR3, as DNA: TGTGCCAGCAGCCAAGGACAGATTAATGGCTACACCTTC.